One sample yielded the 13 T cell receptor beta chains listed below, sequenced in a study of blood T cell repertoires in COVID-19 (TCRdb year 2020). Library preparation used the immunoSEQ multiplex PCR assay. Drawn from immuneACCESS, this table holds only the in-frame rearrangements with V and J called that TCRdb kept. Clones are partly lost; checked studies trace under half to an unresolved V gene and leave the rest unexplained. This sample is represented by hundreds of thousands of clones; approximately 91% of them were singletons. Roughly a tenth of the sample is taken by the ten largest. Sequenced input: PBMCs or T cells enriched from blood (not recorded which). These receptors originate from a woman aged 35 to 49 who had recovered from COVID-19.

The CDR3 reads CASSVEGLAESYNEQFF. DNA of the CDR3: TGTGCCAGCAGCGTAGAGGGACTAGCGGAATCCTACAATGAGCAGTTCTTC. The chain employs TRBV9 and TRBJ2-1; TRBD2 matches at 11 bases. CDR1 is SGDLS, CDR2 YYNGEE, per germline. V shed 0 bases, J shed 1 base, and the junction held 3 bases outside the gene matches. The CDR3 is made up of 17 amino acids. Variable domain in full (rest from reference TRBV9 and TRBJ2-1): DSGVTQTPKHLITATGQRVTLRCSPRSGDLSVYWYQQSLDQGLQFLIQYYNGEERAKGNILERFSAQQFPDLHSELNLSSLELGDSALYFCASSVEGLAESYNEQFFGPGTRLTVL.

The chain employs TRBV7-2 and TRBJ1-5; D may be TRBD1 (6 bases). CDR1 and CDR2 (germline): SGHTA, FQGNSA. Trimming took 1 base from V and 4 from J, leaving 14 bases between them. The CDR3 covers 16 residues. The CDR3 sequence is CASSLDPPGVNQPQHF. DNA for the CDR3: TGTGCCAGCAGCTTAGACCCCCCAGGGGTGAATCAGCCCCAGCATTTT.

This clone came up once. The rearrangement links TRBV19 to TRBJ2-6, with D possibly being TRBD1 (5 bases). The V gene's germline CDR1 is LNHDA and CDR2 SQIVND (reference sequence). Trimming took off 3 bases at V and 0 bases at J, with 9 bases between the two ends. The CDR3 is 16 amino acids. The CDR3, as DNA: TGTGCCAGTAGTATCCCCAGGGTCTCTGGGGCCAACGTCCTGACTTTC. Residues: CASSIPRVSGANVLTF.

The rearrangement joins TRBV6-1 to TRBJ2-5, with TRBD2 matching 10 bases. The CDR3 spans 18 residues. With V trimmed by 1 base and J by 3 bases, 11 bases remained unmatched. Germline values: CDR1 MNHNS, CDR2 SASEGT. The CDR3 is CASSEVRASGRWEETQYF. The CDR3, as DNA: TGTGCCAGCAGTGAAGTAAGGGCTAGCGGGAGATGGGAAGAGACCCAGTACTTC.

The chain carries TRBV7-2 and TRBJ2-2; 8 bases match TRBD1. The CDR3 is 14 amino acids. With V trimmed by 11 bases and J by 0 bases, 5 bases remained unmatched. In germline, CDR1 is SGHTA, CDR2 FQGNSA. The CDR3 region is CALRQGPNTGELFF. CDR3 sequence (DNA): TGTGCCCTGAGACAGGGGCCGAACACCGGGGAGCTGTTTTTT.

This rearrangement joins TRBV10-1 to TRBJ2-1; D ambiguous. CDR3 length equals 13 residues. Germline values: CDR1 WNHNN, CDR2 SYGVQD (reference sequence). The V gene lost 3 bases and the J gene lost 3 bases, with 6 bases spanning the gap. The CDR3 DNA is TGCGCCAGCAGTGAACAGAACTACAATGAGCAGTTCTTC. As protein: CASSEQNYNEQFF.

This clone was detected once. This chain's CDR3 is CASSPRTGQETQYF. The CDR3 nucleotides read TGTGCCAGCAGCCCTAGGACAGGTCAAGAGACCCAGTACTTC. The genes are TRBV11-3 and TRBJ2-5; 7 bases fit TRBD1. CDR1 is SGHNT and CDR2 is YENEEA in the germline V gene. The CDR3 runs to 14 residues. V gave up 5 bases and J gave up 2 bases; unmatched junction bases: 5.

The chain uses TRBV7-9 and TRBJ2-7; D gene unclear. This CDR3 contains 12 residues. Germline values: CDR1 SEHNR, CDR2 FQNEAQ (reference sequence). The V and J ends lost 5 bases and 7 bases respectively, with 12 bases between them. CDR3 nucleotide sequence: TGTGCCAGCAGCAACAGACCCGTAGAGCAGTACTTC. Its translation: CASSNRPVEQYF.

The genes are TRBV11-2 and TRBJ2-7, with D tentatively TRBD1 (7 bases). The CDR3 spans 15 residues. Germline CDR1 SGHAT, CDR2 FQNNGV. Trimming removed 0 bases from V and 3 bases from J, with 12 bases in between. Written as DNA, the CDR3 is TGTGCCAGCAGCTTAGAGGCAGGGGGACTCTACGAGCAGTACTTC. This gives the protein CASSLEAGGLYEQYF.

The rearrangement uses TRBV10-3 and TRBJ1-5, with unresolved D. V was clipped by 10 bases and J by 2 bases, with 24 bases between them. This CDR3 has 17 amino acids. Germline V gene data show CDR1 as ENHRY and CDR2 as SYGVKD. CDR3 in amino acids: CATSGPKTPEGNQPQHF. CDR3 DNA: TGTGCCACCTCCGGCCCGAAGACTCCCGAGGGCAATCAGCCCCAGCATTTT.

Comment on this clone: Other DNA sequences from this sample encode an identical CDR3 as well. The J gene is TRBJ2-1, the V gene TRBV7-3, with D possibly being TRBD2 (6 bases). CDR3 length: 14 residues. CDR1 and CDR2 from the germline V gene are SGHTA and FQGTGA. V gave up 1 base and J gave up 2 bases, with 6 bases separating them. The CDR3 bases are TGTGCCAGCAGCTTAAGCGGGGCCTACAATGAGCAGTTCTTC. Its translation: CASSLSGAYNEQFF.

To note about this clone: The same CDR3 is also encoded by other DNA sequences in this sample. The chain couples TRBV9 to TRBJ2-1, with 8 bases identical to TRBD2. CDR1 SGDLS and CDR2 YYNGEE come from the germline V gene. V lost 0 bases to trimming and J lost 2 bases; unmatched junction nucleotides: 1. This CDR3 has 15 residues. CDR3 sequence reads: CASSVGGGTYNEQFF. DNA of the CDR3: TGTGCCAGCAGCGTAGGCGGGGGGACCTACAATGAGCAGTTCTTC.

This clone was observed a few times. The rearrangement joins TRBV19 to TRBJ2-1; 9 bases align to TRBD2. The CDR3 sequence is 17 residues long. Germline V gene lookup returns CDR1 LNHDA and CDR2 SQIVND (reference sequence). V lost 5 bases, J lost 2 bases, and 10 bases stayed unmatched. The CDR3 loop reads CASSPTSGRSAYNEQFF. The CDR3 nucleotides are TGTGCCAGTAGTCCGACAAGCGGGAGGTCCGCCTACAATGAGCAGTTCTTC.